The present T cell receptor (beta chain) was sequenced within a study of T cell responses to AZD1222 COVID-19 vaccine. General study points: Scientists sampled the repertoires only once the peak T cell response had passed.

Clones were read by immunoSEQ multiplex PCR, and TCRdb kept only the in-frame ones, dropping some. This repertoire shows some 66,000 clones, 80% to 90% found once; its top ten account for more than 25%. Concerning this clone: Its target is not known.

Losses at the gene ends were 1 base for V and 5 bases for J; bases not matched to a gene: 5. The CDR3 contains 14 residues. Per germline, CDR1 SGHVS and CDR2 FNYEAQ. This chain links TRBV7-6 with TRBJ2-7; 7 nucleotides align to TRBD1. Sequencing was performed on peripheral blood, taken 28 days after the second AZD1222 dose. The sequence came from an adult who received the AZD1222 COVID-19 vaccine. In DNA form, the CDR3 reads TGTGCCAGCAGCTTAGGAGGGACAGTGGACGAGCAGTACTTC. Its protein is CASSLGGTVDEQYF. Full variable domain (remainder filled in from reference TRBV7-6 and TRBJ2-7): GAGVSQSPRYKVTKRGQDVALRCDPISGHVSLYWYRQALGQGPEFLTYFNYEAQQDKSGLPNDRFSAERPEGSISTLTIQRTEQRDSAMYRCASSLGGTVDEQYFGPGTRLTVT.